This entry lists 25 T cell receptor beta chains sequenced from one sample in a study of beta chain features in type 1 diabetes. Investigators reverse transcribed all isolated RNA, so they sequenced expressed TCRB transcripts. Sequencing was performed with immunoSEQ multiplex PCR; in TCRdb, only in-frame clones are kept and a portion is missing. The table has 350,000 to 450,000 clones, less than 15% seen once. Sample: naive CD4+ T cells from blood. These receptors all come from a woman between 18 and 29 years old in good health.

The rearrangement uses TRBV29-1 and TRBJ2-6; D ambiguous. The germline gives CDR1 SQVTM, CDR2 ANQGSEA. V lost 3 bases and J lost 0, with 3 bases in between. The CDR3 runs 13 residues. DNA of the CDR3: TGCAGCGTTGACGTCTCTGGGGCCAACGTCCTGACTTTC. It translates to CSVDVSGANVLTF.

This clone has a handful of counts. The chain couples TRBV7-2 to TRBJ2-5; 7 nucleotides agree with TRBD2. Per germline, CDR1 SGHTA and CDR2 FQGNSA. There are 14 residues in the CDR3. With 5 bases clipped from V and 2 bases from J, the junction kept 5 bases outside the gene matches. DNA for the CDR3: TGTGCCAGCAGCCTACCGGGACTACAAGAGACCCAGTACTTC. Protein product: CASSLPGLQETQYF.

This clone has a handful of counts. The rearrangement joins TRBV4-2 to TRBJ2-7; 9 bases fit TRBD1. The CDR3 length is 15 residues. V dropped 0 bases and J dropped 3; count of bases not matched to a gene: 3. The germline V gene has CDR1 LGHNA and CDR2 YNFKEQ. CDR3 region: CASSQEGQGVYEQYF. DNA for the CDR3: TGTGCCAGCAGCCAAGAGGGACAGGGTGTCTACGAGCAGTACTTC.

The chain is built from TRBV4-3 and TRBJ2-1, with 13 bases lining up with TRBD2. Germline V CDR1 and CDR2: LGHNA, YSLEER. The trim removed 4 bases at V and 4 bases at J, leaving 1 base unmatched. The CDR3 covers 15 residues. CDR3 sequence: CASSRTSGGYNEQFF. The CDR3 coding sequence is TGCGCCAGCAGCCGGACTAGCGGGGGTTACAATGAGCAGTTCTTC.

Details on this clone: This CDR3 is also generated by other DNA sequences in the sample. This chain connects TRBV9 to TRBJ2-5; 12 bases agree with TRBD2. J lost 4 bases, V lost 0 bases, and 1 base had no gene match. Germline assignment: CDR1 SGDLS and CDR2 YYNGEE. The CDR3 extends over 15 amino acids. CDR3 residues: CASSVGLAGAETQYF. Here the CDR3 DNA reads TGTGCCAGCAGCGTAGGACTAGCGGGAGCAGAGACCCAGTACTTC.

This clone was observed a few times. This rearrangement joins TRBV28 to TRBJ2-7; 7 nucleotides match TRBD2. The ends lost 5 bases at V and 3 bases at J; junction bases unmatched: 13. Germline V lookup: CDR1 MDHEN, CDR2 SYDVKM. The CDR3 runs to 16 residues. CDR3 region: CASSGGGVAALYEQYF. In nucleotides, the CDR3 is TGTGCCAGCAGTGGGGGGGGAGTAGCGGCCCTCTACGAGCAGTACTTC.

The rearrangement links TRBV20-1 to TRBJ2-3, with a tentative D call TRBD2 (5 bases). CDR3 size: 11 residues. V shed 3 bases and J shed 10 bases, with 11 bases lying between them. CDR1 and CDR2 (germline): DFQATT, SNEGSKA (reference sequence). The CDR3 DNA follows: TGCAGTGCTAGCCGCCCCGGGGCGCAGTATTTT. This encodes CSASRPGAQYF.

The chain is built from TRBV6-5 and TRBJ1-1; D unresolved. Germline V lookup: CDR1 MNHEY, CDR2 SVGAGI. Trimming left V 3 bases short and J 8 bases short, with 7 bases between. The CDR3 consists of 11 residues. CDR3: CASSYEGEAFF. DNA of the CDR3: TGTGCCAGCAGTTATGAGGGCGAAGCTTTCTTT.

This clone was observed a few times. J is TRBJ1-1 and V is TRBV29-1; 11 bases are shared with TRBD1. V lost 6 bases and J lost 0; bases outside the gene matches: 6. The CDR3 is 15 amino acids. Germline V lookup: CDR1 SQVTM, CDR2 ANQGSEA. The CDR3 sequence is CSVHGQGALNTEAFF. In DNA, the CDR3 is TGCAGCGTACACGGACAGGGGGCCCTGAACACTGAAGCTTTCTTT.

The chain joins TRBV4-1 to TRBJ1-2; possibly TRBD1 for D (5 bases). Trimming shortened V by 1 base and J by 5 bases, and 20 bases separated the two germline ends. Germline loops: CDR1 MGHRA, CDR2 YSYEKL. The CDR3 consists of 17 residues. CDR3 nucleotide sequence: TGCGCCAGCAGCCAAGTGGGGGTTGACGACAGCGGGTATGGCTACACCTTC. Translated, it gives CASSQVGVDDSGYGYTF.

A few counts support this clone. The rearrangement joins TRBV21-1 to TRBJ2-5; TRBD2, the D gene given by the table, was not confirmed from the DNA. TRBV21-1 represents a pseudogene. CDR3 length equals 17 residues. The CDR3 DNA reads TGTGCCAGCAGCTCCAGCAAGAGGGCCGTAGAGATGGAGACCCAGTACTTC. It yields the protein CASSSSKRAVEMETQYF.

This clone turned up a few times. The chain recombines TRBV28 with TRBJ1-5; D is possibly TRBD1 (5 bases). The V gene lost 6 bases and the J gene lost 4 bases, with 7 bases spanning the gap. The CDR3 extends over 12 amino acids. Germline V CDR1 and CDR2: MDHEN, SYDVKM. The CDR3 reads CASREGNQPQHF. The CDR3 bases are TGTGCCAGCAGGGAGGGGAATCAGCCCCAGCATTTT.

V usage is TRBV6-4 and J usage is TRBJ1-2; the D gene is possibly TRBD1 (6 bases). V dropped 4 bases and J dropped 3 bases, with 9 bases sitting between them. The CDR3 extends over 13 amino acids. CDR1 and CDR2 from the germline V gene are MRHNA and SNTAGT. The CDR3, as DNA: TGTGCCAGCAGTGTGACAGGAGACTATGGCTACACCTTC. Its translation: CASSVTGDYGYTF.

This clone was detected only a few times. This rearrangement joins TRBV28 to TRBJ2-7; D gene unclear. CDR3 length equals 13 residues. The germline V gene encodes CDR1 MDHEN and CDR2 SYDVKM. V dropped 8 bases and J dropped 0 bases, with 11 bases sitting between them. The CDR3 bases are TGTGCCAGCGGAGAGGTAAACTCCTACGAGCAGTACTTC. It yields the protein CASGEVNSYEQYF.

The sample holds a few counts of this clone. This chain joins TRBV9 and TRBJ2-3; the D is unclear. From germline, CDR1 is SGDLS and CDR2 YYNGEE. This CDR3 has 13 amino acids. Trimming stripped 4 bases from V and 6 bases from J, with 12 bases between. DNA of the CDR3: TGTGCCAGCAGCCAGCAAACCGGGGATACGCAGTATTTT. Translation gives CASSQQTGDTQYF.

This chain joins TRBV4-2 and TRBJ2-5, with TRBD2 matching over 10 bases. The germline gives CDR1 LGHNA, CDR2 YNFKEQ. There are 18 residues in the CDR3. Trimming took 1 base from V and 4 from J; bases not matched to a gene: 12. The CDR3 sequence is CASSQGTSGTRGRETQYF. The CDR3 nucleotides are TGTGCCAGCAGCCAAGGAACTAGCGGGACTAGGGGCAGAGAGACCCAGTACTTC.

This clone was seen more than once but under ten times. The chain joins TRBV2 to TRBJ2-5, with 9 bases lining up with TRBD2. The V segment lost 7 bases and the J segment 4 bases; nucleotides outside the gene matches: 7. The CDR3 extends over 14 amino acids. CDR1 and CDR2 from the germline V gene are SNHLY and FYNNEI. The CDR3 here is CASTKREAGETQYF. DNA of the CDR3: TGTGCCAGCACCAAGCGGGAGGCGGGAGAGACCCAGTACTTC.

The chain combines TRBV2 with TRBJ2-1; 7 nucleotides align to TRBD1. The CDR3 contains 13 residues. V lost 8 bases to trimming and J lost 9 bases; unmatched junction nucleotides: 10. In germline, CDR1 is SNHLY, CDR2 FYNNEI. Here the CDR3 reads CASHGEGAGEQFF. In nucleotides, the CDR3 is TGTGCCAGCCACGGTGAGGGGGCAGGTGAGCAGTTCTTC.

This clone was counted between two and nine times. This sequence joins TRBV5-1 and TRBJ2-1; D may be TRBD1 (5 bases). The CDR3 covers 13 residues. Germline CDR1 and CDR2: SGHRS and YFSETQ. V was shortened by 0 bases and J by 7 bases, with 8 bases between the two germline ends. The CDR3 DNA is TGCGCCAGCAGCTTGGTTTCAGGGAATGAGCAGTTCTTC. Translation gives CASSLVSGNEQFF.

The gene calls are TRBV28 and TRBJ2-3, with 8 bases that match TRBD1. V was pared by 4 bases and J by 4 bases, with 7 bases of the junction left unmatched. The CDR3 extends over 15 amino acids. Germline V gene data show CDR1 as MDHEN and CDR2 as SYDVKM. CDR3 nucleotide sequence: TGTGCCAGCAGTTCGACAGGGGCAGGGTCAGATACGCAGTATTTT. Its protein is CASSSTGAGSDTQYF.

The chain is built from TRBV28 and TRBJ2-2; 7 bases are a match to TRBD2. J gave up 2 bases and V 6 bases, and 3 bases lay outside the gene matches. Germline V gene sequence: CDR1 MDHEN, CDR2 SYDVKM. The CDR3 sequence is 14 residues long. CDR3 sequence (DNA): TGTGCCAGCAGGCTAGCGGCAAACACCGGGGAGCTGTTTTTT. Amino acid sequence: CASRLAANTGELFF.

This clone was picked up a small number of times. V usage is TRBV27 and J usage is TRBJ1-1, with TRBD1 identical over 7 bases. Per the germline V gene, CDR1 is MNHEY and CDR2 is SMNVEV (reference sequence). The CDR3 totals 14 residues. The junction had 5 bases not matched to a gene; V was cut back by 6 bases and J by 1 base. CDR3 amino acids: CASRSGTANTEAFF. The CDR3 region has the DNA TGTGCCAGCAGATCCGGGACAGCGAACACTGAAGCTTTCTTT.

This chain links TRBV25-1 with TRBJ2-2; no clear D gene. The length of the CDR3 is 14 residues. Germline CDR1 and CDR2: MGHDK and SYGVNS. V was cut by 3 bases and J by 1 base, with 6 bases left in between. The DNA for the CDR3 is TGTGCCAGCAGTGATCCTTTGAACACCGGGGAGCTGTTTTTT. Protein sequence: CASSDPLNTGELFF.

This clone has just a few counts. The V and J genes are TRBV25-1 and TRBJ2-2; D uncertain. Per the germline V gene, CDR1 is MGHDK and CDR2 is SYGVNS. V was trimmed by 2 bases and J by 5 bases, leaving 9 bases between them. The CDR3 length is 14 residues. The chain's CDR3 is CASSEHSRTGELFF. CDR3 nucleotide sequence: TGTGCCAGCAGTGAACATAGTCGGACCGGGGAGCTGTTTTTT.

V is TRBV5-6 and J is TRBJ1-2; D gene ambiguous. In germline, CDR1 is SGHDT, CDR2 YYEEEE. The V end lost 5 bases, the J end lost 2 bases, and 13 bases lay between the germline ends. The CDR3 has 14 amino acids. The CDR3 reads CASRKTGENYGYTF. DNA for the CDR3: TGTGCCAGCAGGAAGACGGGTGAGAACTATGGCTACACCTTC.